This entry concerns a single TCR beta chain. Germline trimming cut 6 bases from V and 7 bases from J; bases unmatched to any gene: 8. CDR1 and CDR2 from the germline V gene are MNHEY and SVGAGI. The CDR3 spans 13 residues. The data are from a study of blood T cell repertoires in COVID-19. The overall study: Samples representing acute and convalescent COVID-19 were sourced from the United States, Italy and Spain. The analysed material was cDNA or gDNA that came from T cells, B-cell-depleted T cells, or PBMCs.

Under the authors' procedure: Amplification of reference gene primers was used by the study to estimate nucleated cell counts. Produced via immunoSEQ multiplex PCR; TCRdb's table is partial and in-frame only. For V, J and clone size, that table is used; D and trimming come from the DNA. The table shows some 83,000 clones, with about 88% occurring only once. The receptor's source is an elderly man with active or convalescent COVID-19. V usage is TRBV6-5 and J usage is TRBJ2-7; 8 bases line up with TRBD1. Sequenced: peripheral blood. The CDR3 nucleotides read TGTGCCAGCAGGAGGCAGGGGGCGTGGGAGCAGTACGTC. It is translated as CASRRQGAWEQYV.